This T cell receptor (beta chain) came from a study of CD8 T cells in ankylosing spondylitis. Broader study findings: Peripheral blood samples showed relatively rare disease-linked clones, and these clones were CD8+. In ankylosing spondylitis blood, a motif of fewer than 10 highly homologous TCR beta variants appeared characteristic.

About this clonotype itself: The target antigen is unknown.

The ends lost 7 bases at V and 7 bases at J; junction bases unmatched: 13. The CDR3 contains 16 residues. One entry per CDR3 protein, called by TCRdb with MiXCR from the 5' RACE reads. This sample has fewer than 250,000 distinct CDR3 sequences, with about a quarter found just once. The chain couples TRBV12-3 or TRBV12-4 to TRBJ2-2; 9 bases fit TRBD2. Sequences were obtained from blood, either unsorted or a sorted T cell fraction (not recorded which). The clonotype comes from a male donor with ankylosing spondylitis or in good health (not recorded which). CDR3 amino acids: CASNLGGRAVGGELFF. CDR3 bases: TGTGCCAGCAATCTCGGCGGGAGGGCCGTGGGCGGGGAGCTGTTTTTT.